Here is one T cell receptor beta chain with its context. TCRdb keeps only in-frame clones here, not all; method: immunoSEQ multiplex PCR. The sample lists approximately 99,000 clones; about 91% were seen once. With 1 base clipped from V and 2 bases from J, the junction kept 7 bases outside the gene matches. CDR1 KGHSH and CDR2 LQKENI come from the germline V gene. This CDR3 comprises 17 residues. The sample belongs to a study of blood T cell repertoires in COVID-19. This receptor was identified in a man in his fifties with COVID-19, enrolled during active disease. The sequencing sample was made of peripheral blood. The chain links TRBV18 to TRBJ2-2; 7 bases map to TRBD1. DNA of the CDR3: TGTGCCAGCTCACCACTTCTCGGGACAGCCAACACCGGGGAGCTGTTTTTT. Translation gives CASSPLLGTANTGELFF.